Only a few counts were recorded for the clone carrying this T cell receptor beta chain. What it recognizes is unknown. Using RNA transcripts as the source, TCR beta CDR3 regions were amplified. First-round RT-PCR of the TCR CDR3 relied on the HTBI primer set. MiXCR was run by TCRdb on the multiplex PCR reads, yielding one entry per CDR3 protein. The profile shows around 500,000 distinct CDR3 sequences, approximately 15% of them singletons. This entry is derived from a study of T cells in Graves' hyperthyroidism and ophthalmopathy. The study, taken as a whole, reports: The model's output predicted ophthalmopathy at a median of roughly 6.9 months prior to onset.

This TCR derives from a woman between 18 and 30 years old with Graves' hyperthyroidism. Sequencing was carried out using blood.

Here the CDR3 DNA reads TGTGCTAGTGGTTTGGAGCCCGGGAGAGGGGCAGATACGCAGTATTTT. Translation: CASGLEPGRGADTQYF. This chain uses TRBV12-5 with TRBJ2-3, with a possible D match to TRBD2 (6 bases). The V gene lost 1 base and the J gene lost 4 bases, with 15 bases spanning the gap. Germline V gene data show CDR1 as LGHNT and CDR2 as FRNRAP. This CDR3 spans 16 amino acids.